This record covers a single T cell receptor beta chain. Measured with immunoSEQ multiplex PCR; TCRdb has only the in-frame clones, and not every one. The data show roughly 2.4 million clones, 90% to 96% seen once. The CDR3 loop spans 14 amino acids. Germline lookup yields CDR1 SGHTS and CDR2 YDEGEE. Trimming removed 2 bases from V and 5 bases from J; junction bases left unmatched: 1. The entry originates in a study of shared clonotypes between healthy human individuals. The origin of this receptor is a man aged 18 to 29 in good health. Material: naive CD4+ T cells sorted from blood. The subset here: CD45RA+ positively selected. The rearrangement joins TRBV5-8 to TRBJ1-4, with 9 nucleotides matching TRBD1. The CDR3 is CASSFGTGNEKLFF. As DNA, the CDR3 is TGTGCCAGCAGCTTCGGGACAGGGAATGAAAAACTGTTTTTT.